The next 30 T cell receptor beta chains were all read from a single sample in a study of blood T cell repertoires in COVID-19. Here immunoSEQ multiplex PCR was the method, and the copy in TCRdb shows in-frame clones only, minus some. The table includes roughly 300,000 clones, 75% to 95% detected once. Material: PBMCs or T cells enriched from blood (not recorded which). The receptors were gathered from a woman in her twenties or thirties who had recovered from COVID-19.

This sequence joins TRBV2 and TRBJ2-1, with a possible D match to TRBD1 (6 bases). Trimming pared 6 bases from V and 1 base from J, leaving 13 bases between. This CDR3 spans 15 amino acids. Germline assignment: CDR1 SNHLY and CDR2 FYNNEI. CDR3 sequence reads: CASRDDRRSYNEQFF. DNA of the CDR3: TGTGCCAGCAGGGACGACAGGAGGTCCTACAATGAGCAGTTCTTC. The whole variable domain, remainder taken from reference TRBV2 and TRBJ2-1, is EPEVTQTPSHQVTQMGQEVILRCVPISNHLYFYWYRQILGQKVEFLVSFYNNEISEKSEIFDDQFSVERPDGSNFTLKIRSTKLEDSAMYFCASRDDRRSYNEQFFGPGTRLTVL.

The chain links TRBV14 to TRBJ1-4; D gene unclear. CDR1 and CDR2 from the germline V gene are SGHDN and FVKESK. Trimming removed 1 base at V and 6 bases at J, with 12 bases between. The CDR3 sequence is 15 residues long. This CDR3 reads CASSQAKGVDEKLFF. As DNA, the CDR3 is TGTGCCAGCAGCCAAGCTAAGGGAGTGGATGAAAAACTGTTTTTT.

The rearrangement links TRBV5-1 to TRBJ2-3; D remains ambiguous. The CDR3 totals 13 residues. The germline V gene has CDR1 SGHRS and CDR2 YFSETQ. V gave up 0 bases and J gave up 3 bases, with 5 bases separating them. CDR3 protein: CASSLGATDTQYF. The CDR3 DNA sequence: TGCGCCAGCAGCTTGGGAGCGACAGATACGCAGTATTTT. Combining the CDR3 with reference TRBV5-1 and TRBJ2-3 gives the whole variable domain KAGVTQTPRYLIKTRGQQVTLSCSPISGHRSVSWYQQTPGQGLQFLFEYFSETQRNKGNFPGRFSGRQFSNSRSEMNVSTLELGDSALYLCASSLGATDTQYFGPGTRLTVL.

The chain employs TRBV6-5 and TRBJ1-3; TRBD1 might be the D (5 bases). Trimming took off 0 bases at V and 2 bases at J, with 11 bases between the two ends. The germline gives CDR1 MNHEY, CDR2 SVGAGI. This CDR3 has 16 amino acids. The CDR3, as DNA: TGTGCCAGCAGTTACTCGCCAGGGTGGACTGGAAACACCATATATTTT. Residues: CASSYSPGWTGNTIYF.

V and J are TRBV5-6 and TRBJ2-1; possible D gene TRBD2, 6 bases. CDR1 and CDR2 (germline): SGHDT, YYEEEE. The CDR3 spans 15 residues. Trimming removed 3 bases at V and 4 bases at J, with 14 bases between. In DNA form, the CDR3 reads TGTGCCAGCAGCTGGAGGAGGGCAATTTACAATGAGCAGTTCTTC. This gives the protein CASSWRRAIYNEQFF. Based on the CDR3 plus reference TRBV5-6 and TRBJ2-1, the full variable domain is DAGVTQSPTHLIKTRGQQVTLRCSPKSGHDTVSWYQQALGQGPQFIFQYYEEEERQRGNFPDRFSGHQFPNYSSELNVNALLLGDSALYLCASSWRRAIYNEQFFGPGTRLTVL.

The chain employs TRBV5-4 and TRBJ1-2, with a tentative D call TRBD1 (5 bases). The CDR3 length is 18 residues. Germline CDR1 is SGHNT and CDR2 is YYREEE (reference sequence). With 4 bases removed from V and 5 bases from J, the gap between germline ends came to 27 bases. CDR3 amino acids: CASSPGDQLRTRVYGYTF. CDR3 nucleotide sequence: TGTGCCAGCAGCCCGGGGGACCAACTCAGGACCCGCGTTTATGGCTACACCTTC.

The V call is TRBV4-2, the J call TRBJ1-1; 7 nucleotides match TRBD1. Trimming at V came to 2 bases and at J to 0 bases, leaving 3 bases not matched to a gene. Germline CDR1 reads LGHNA; CDR2 reads YNFKEQ. CDR3 length: 15 amino acids. The CDR3, as DNA: TGTGCCAGCAGCCAACAGGGACAGCTGAACACTGAAGCTTTCTTT. Translation: CASSQQGQLNTEAFF.

The chain couples TRBV6-5 to TRBJ2-7; TRBD2 matches 7 bases. Germline CDR1 MNHEY, CDR2 SVGAGI. This CDR3 contains 11 residues. The trim removed 8 bases at V and 6 bases at J, leaving 4 bases unmatched. The CDR3 DNA reads TGTGCCAGCCACGGGAGGTTCGAGCAGTACTTC. As protein: CASHGRFEQYF.

The table lists this clone with a count of one. This rearrangement joins TRBV5-1 to TRBJ1-2; TRBD1 matches 10 bases. There are 17 residues in the CDR3. The germline V gene has CDR1 SGHRS and CDR2 YFSETQ. The ends lost 1 base at V and 6 bases at J; junction bases unmatched: 12. The CDR3 loop is CASSLFSRGQGSNGYTF. The CDR3 DNA sequence: TGCGCCAGCAGCTTGTTTTCTAGGGGACAGGGGTCTAATGGCTACACCTTC.

This chain connects TRBV28 to TRBJ1-2; tentative D call: TRBD1 (6 bases). Trimming pared 1 base from V and 2 bases from J, leaving 8 bases between. CDR1 is MDHEN, CDR2 SYDVKM, per germline. The CDR3 covers 14 residues. CDR3: CASSLFGQNYGYTF. CDR3 sequence (DNA): TGTGCCAGCAGTTTATTTGGACAGAACTATGGCTACACCTTC.

The chain uses TRBV6-6 and TRBJ1-2; D gene unclear. In germline, CDR1 is MNHNY, CDR2 SVGAGI (reference sequence). The CDR3 extends over 14 amino acids. Trimming removed 5 bases from V and 0 bases from J, with 10 bases in between. The CDR3 DNA reads as TGTGCCAGCAGTCCCGACTCTTCTAACTATGGCTACACCTTC. This gives the protein CASSPDSSNYGYTF.

The gene calls are TRBV7-2 and TRBJ2-7, with 11 bases matching TRBD1. Germline V CDR1 and CDR2: SGHTA, FQGNSA. V shed 4 bases and J 4 bases; nucleotides not matched to a gene: 6. The CDR3 is made up of 15 amino acids. The CDR3, as DNA: TGTGCCAGCAGCTCCTGGACAGGGGGCTTGTACGAGCAGTACTTC. Amino acids: CASSSWTGGLYEQYF.

The genes are TRBV7-2 and TRBJ2-7, with 8 bases matching TRBD2. This CDR3 spans 16 amino acids. The ends lost 1 base at V and 4 bases at J; junction bases unmatched: 9. Germline V lookup: CDR1 SGHTA, CDR2 FQGNSA. The CDR3 coding sequence is TGTGCCAGCAGCTTAGGCGCGGGGGGTCTTGGTTACGAGCAGTACTTC. Translation: CASSLGAGGLGYEQYF.

The chain couples TRBV29-1 to TRBJ2-1, with D perhaps TRBD1 (5 bases). The V gene's germline CDR1 is SQVTM and CDR2 ANQGSEA. The CDR3 sequence is 17 residues long. V dropped 5 bases and J dropped 0 bases, with 20 bases sitting between them. The CDR3 DNA follows: TGCAGCGTTCACCCAGGGTTGTCAGCCAGCTCCTACAATGAGCAGTTCTTC. The encoded protein is CSVHPGLSASSYNEQFF.

CDR3 amino acids: CASSFTGLYEQYF. CDR3 DNA sequence: TGTGCCAGCAGCTTTACAGGGTTGTACGAGCAGTACTTC. The chain couples TRBV5-5 to TRBJ2-7; the D gene is possibly TRBD1 (6 bases). The CDR3 is made up of 13 amino acids. Germline V lookup: CDR1 SGHKS, CDR2 YYEKEE (reference sequence). V lost 2 bases and J 4 bases, leaving 10 bases between the germline ends.

J is TRBJ2-7 and V is TRBV11-2; the match to TRBD1 covers 10 bases. The CDR3 runs 14 residues. The germline gives CDR1 SGHAT, CDR2 FQNNGV. The V and J ends lost 2 bases and 4 bases, in that order; junction bases with no gene match: 2. The CDR3 is CASSLRQGAYEQYF. The DNA for the CDR3 is TGTGCCAGCAGCTTAAGACAGGGGGCGTACGAGCAGTACTTC.

The chain recombines TRBV7-2 with TRBJ2-7; weak D call: TRBD1 (6 bases). Trimming removed 5 bases at V and 3 bases at J, with 11 bases between. This CDR3 has 13 amino acids. CDR1 and CDR2 (germline): SGHTA, FQGNSA. The CDR3 bases are TGTGCCAGCAGCCATGGGGGACACTACGAGCAGTACTTC. Encoded protein: CASSHGGHYEQYF.

The genes are TRBV5-4 and TRBJ1-1, with no clear D. V shed 2 bases and J shed 6 bases, with 8 bases lying between them. CDR3 length equals 12 residues. CDR1 and CDR2 (germline): SGHNT, YYREEE (reference sequence). The CDR3 here is CASSLINSEAFF. The CDR3, as DNA: TGTGCCAGCAGCTTAATTAACTCTGAAGCTTTCTTT.

The V call is TRBV24-1, the J call TRBJ2-5, with TRBD1 matching 12 bases. V lost 3 bases and J lost 5; bases outside the gene matches: 6. CDR3 length: 16 residues. CDR1 KGHDR and CDR2 SFDVKD come from the germline V gene. The CDR3 protein is CATSDIGTGGRETQYF. The CDR3, as DNA: TGTGCCACCAGTGATATCGGGACAGGGGGCCGGGAGACCCAGTACTTC.

The J gene is TRBJ2-7, the V gene TRBV3-1 (or the pseudogene TRBV3-2), with 10 nucleotides matching TRBD2. V was pared by 4 bases and J by 6 bases, with 9 bases of the junction left unmatched. CDR1 and CDR2 (germline): LGHDT, YNNKEL (reference sequence). The CDR3 contains 15 residues. The CDR3 region has the DNA TGTGCCAGCAGCCTAGACAAGCGGGAGGGCCGCGAGCAGTACTTC. As protein: CASSLDKREGREQYF.

The table lists this clone with a count of one. The V call is TRBV14, the J call TRBJ1-5; 9 nucleotides align to TRBD1. CDR1 and CDR2 (germline): SGHDN, FVKESK. Germline trimming cut 3 bases from V and 4 bases from J; bases unmatched to any gene: 4. The CDR3 sequence is 15 residues long. Written as DNA, the CDR3 is TGTGCCAGCAGCCATAAGACAGGGGGAAATCAGCCCCAGCATTTT. This encodes CASSHKTGGNQPQHF.

This chain links TRBV19 with TRBJ2-7; 10 bases agree with TRBD1. V was clipped by 6 bases and J by 3 bases; unmatched bases: 2. The CDR3 is made up of 13 amino acids. Germline V gives CDR1 LNHDA, CDR2 SQIVND (reference sequence). In nucleotides, the CDR3 is TGTGCCAGTAGCGGACAGGGGGTCTACGAGCAGTACTTC. Residues: CASSGQGVYEQYF.

The chain carries TRBV6-2 or TRBV6-3 and TRBJ1-1; the match to TRBD1 covers 12 bases. With V trimmed by 2 bases and J by 0 bases, 10 bases remained unmatched. Germline CDR1 reads MNHEY; CDR2 reads SVGEGT. CDR3 length equals 19 residues. The CDR3, as DNA: TGTGCCAGCAGTTACCGCAGGGACAGGGGGCGCCGCATGAACACTGAAGCTTTCTTT. As protein: CASSYRRDRGRRMNTEAFF.

To note about this clone: The junction departs from germline at one end; a sequencing error may be responsible. CDR3 bases: TGTGCCACCCGGGACACGATGAATACTGAAGCTTTCTTT. Translated, it gives CATRDTMNTEAFF. V and J are TRBV28 and TRBJ1-1; TRBD1 might be the D (6 bases). CDR1 is MDHEN, CDR2 SYDVKM, per germline. This CDR3 contains 13 residues.

The V and J genes are TRBV7-9 and TRBJ2-5, with no clear D. V shed 4 bases and J shed 3 bases, with 6 bases lying between them. Germline-derived CDR1 and CDR2 are SEHNR and FQNEAQ (reference sequence). CDR3 size: 12 residues. The CDR3, as DNA: TGTGCCAGCAGCTCGTCTAAAGAGACCCAGTACTTC. Translated: CASSSSKETQYF.

The V and J genes are TRBV5-8 and TRBJ2-7; 11 bases line up with TRBD2. CDR1 SGHTS and CDR2 YDEGEE come from the germline V gene. With V trimmed by 4 bases and J by 4 bases, 7 bases remained unmatched. The CDR3 has 15 amino acids. The CDR3 here is CASSPLAGGIYEQYF. The CDR3 nucleotides are TGTGCCAGCAGCCCTTTAGCGGGAGGGATTTACGAGCAGTACTTC.

This chain joins TRBV18 and TRBJ1-2, with D unresolved. V was clipped by 0 bases and J by 5 bases, with 10 bases between them. The CDR3 is 14 amino acids. Per germline, CDR1 KGHSH and CDR2 LQKENI. CDR3 DNA: TGTGCCAGCTCACCACCGATCCAGGTGTATGGCTACACCTTC. This encodes CASSPPIQVYGYTF.

The chain carries TRBV7-2 and TRBJ2-3, with D possibly TRBD2 on 5 matching bases. Trimming shortened V by 0 bases and J by 4 bases, and 8 bases separated the two germline ends. There are 14 residues in the CDR3. Germline values: CDR1 SGHTA, CDR2 FQGNSA. CDR3 amino acids: CASSLAGAADTQYF. In DNA form, the CDR3 reads TGTGCCAGCAGCTTAGCGGGAGCGGCAGATACGCAGTATTTT. Combining the CDR3 with reference TRBV7-2 and TRBJ2-3 gives the whole variable domain GAGVSQSPSNKVTEKGKDVELRCDPISGHTALYWYRQSLGQGLEFLIYFQGNSAPDKSGLPSDRFSAERTGGSVSTLTIQRTQQEDSAVYLCASSLAGAADTQYFGPGTRLTVL.

CDR3 residues: CASSYYRTSETQYF. As DNA, the CDR3 is TGTGCCAGCAGTTACTACCGGACTAGTGAGACCCAGTACTTC. The rearrangement links TRBV6-5 to TRBJ2-5; 7 bases agree with TRBD2. Germline V gene sequence: CDR1 MNHEY, CDR2 SVGAGI. The CDR3 is made up of 14 amino acids. V was clipped by 1 base and J by 5 bases; unmatched bases: 4.

This chain links TRBV29-1 with TRBJ2-1; TRBD2 agrees at 8 bases. The CDR3 totals 15 residues. Germline CDR1 reads SQVTM; CDR2 reads ANQGSEA. J was trimmed by 2 bases and V by 2 bases; bases with no gene match: 5. The CDR3: CSVELRGLAYNEQFF. Written as DNA, the CDR3 is TGCAGCGTTGAATTGAGGGGACTAGCCTACAATGAGCAGTTCTTC.